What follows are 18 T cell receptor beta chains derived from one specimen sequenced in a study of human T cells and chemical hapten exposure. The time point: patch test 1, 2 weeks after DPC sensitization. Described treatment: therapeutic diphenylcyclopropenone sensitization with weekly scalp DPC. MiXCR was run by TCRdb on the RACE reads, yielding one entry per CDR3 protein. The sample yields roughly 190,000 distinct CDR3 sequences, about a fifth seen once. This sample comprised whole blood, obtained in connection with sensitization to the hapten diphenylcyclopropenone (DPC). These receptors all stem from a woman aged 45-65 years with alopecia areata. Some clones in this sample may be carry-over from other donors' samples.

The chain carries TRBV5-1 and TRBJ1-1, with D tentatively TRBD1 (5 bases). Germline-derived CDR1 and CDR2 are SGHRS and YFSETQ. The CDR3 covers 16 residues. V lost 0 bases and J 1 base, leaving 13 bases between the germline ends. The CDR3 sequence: CASSLDGMGGNTEAFF. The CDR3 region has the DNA TGCGCCAGCAGCTTGGACGGGATGGGGGGGAACACTGAAGCTTTCTTT.

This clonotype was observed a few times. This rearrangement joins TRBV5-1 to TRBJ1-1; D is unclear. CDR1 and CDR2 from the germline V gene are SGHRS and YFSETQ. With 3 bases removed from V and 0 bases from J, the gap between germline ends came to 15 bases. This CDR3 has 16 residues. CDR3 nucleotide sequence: TGCGCCAGCAGCTCGCCGGACCCTTTTATGAACACTGAAGCTTTCTTT. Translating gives CASSSPDPFMNTEAFF.

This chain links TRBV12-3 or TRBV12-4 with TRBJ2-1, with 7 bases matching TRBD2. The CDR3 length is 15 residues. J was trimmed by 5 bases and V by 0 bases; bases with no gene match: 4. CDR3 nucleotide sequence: TGTGCCAGCAGTTTAGCGGGAGGGCCGAACAATGAGCAGTTCTTC. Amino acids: CASSLAGGPNNEQFF.

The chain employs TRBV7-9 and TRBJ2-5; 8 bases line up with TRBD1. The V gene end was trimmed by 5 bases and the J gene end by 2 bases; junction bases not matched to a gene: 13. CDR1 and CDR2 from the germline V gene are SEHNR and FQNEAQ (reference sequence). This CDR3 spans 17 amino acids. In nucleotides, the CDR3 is TGTGCCAGCAGCACACCCGCGGGCAGGGGGCGACAAGAGACCCAGTACTTC. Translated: CASSTPAGRGRQETQYF.

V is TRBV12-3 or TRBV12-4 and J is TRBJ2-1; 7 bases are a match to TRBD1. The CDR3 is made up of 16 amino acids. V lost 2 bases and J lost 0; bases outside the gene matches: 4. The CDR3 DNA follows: TGTGCCAGCAGTTTATCACAGGGGAACTCCTACAATGAGCAGTTCTTC. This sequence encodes CASSLSQGNSYNEQFF.

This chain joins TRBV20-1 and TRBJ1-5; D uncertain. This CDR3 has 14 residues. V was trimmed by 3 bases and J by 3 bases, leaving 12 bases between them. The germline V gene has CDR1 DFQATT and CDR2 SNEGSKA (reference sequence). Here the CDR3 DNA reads TGCAGTGCTAGGTCTGGGTACCCCAATCAGCCCCAGCATTTT. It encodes CSARSGYPNQPQHF.

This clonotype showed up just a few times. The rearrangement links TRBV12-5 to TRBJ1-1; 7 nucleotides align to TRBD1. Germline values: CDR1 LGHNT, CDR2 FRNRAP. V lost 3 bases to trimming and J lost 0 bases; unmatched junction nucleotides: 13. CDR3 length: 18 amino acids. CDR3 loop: CASGFVAWGGGMNTEAFF. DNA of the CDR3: TGTGCTAGTGGTTTCGTGGCTTGGGGAGGGGGCATGAACACTGAAGCTTTCTTT.

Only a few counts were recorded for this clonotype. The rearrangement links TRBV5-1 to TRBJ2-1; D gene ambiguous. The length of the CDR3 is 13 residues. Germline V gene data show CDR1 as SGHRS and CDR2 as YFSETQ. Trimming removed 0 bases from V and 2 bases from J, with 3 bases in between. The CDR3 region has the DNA TGCGCCAGCAGCTTGGAGCCCTACAATGAGCAGTTCTTC. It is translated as CASSLEPYNEQFF.

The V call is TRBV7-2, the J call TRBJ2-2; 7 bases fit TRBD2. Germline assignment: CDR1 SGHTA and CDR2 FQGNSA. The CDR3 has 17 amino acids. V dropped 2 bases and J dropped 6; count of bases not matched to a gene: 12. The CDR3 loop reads CASSLKRGGSRAGELFF. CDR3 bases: TGTGCCAGCAGCTTAAAGCGGGGCGGGAGTAGAGCCGGGGAGCTGTTTTTT.

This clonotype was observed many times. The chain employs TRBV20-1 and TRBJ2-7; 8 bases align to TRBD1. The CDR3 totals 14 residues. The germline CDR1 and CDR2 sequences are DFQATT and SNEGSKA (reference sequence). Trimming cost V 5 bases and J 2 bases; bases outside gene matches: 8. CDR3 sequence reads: CSAPPRDRPYEQYF. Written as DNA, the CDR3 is TGCAGTGCTCCACCTAGGGACAGGCCCTACGAGCAGTACTTC.

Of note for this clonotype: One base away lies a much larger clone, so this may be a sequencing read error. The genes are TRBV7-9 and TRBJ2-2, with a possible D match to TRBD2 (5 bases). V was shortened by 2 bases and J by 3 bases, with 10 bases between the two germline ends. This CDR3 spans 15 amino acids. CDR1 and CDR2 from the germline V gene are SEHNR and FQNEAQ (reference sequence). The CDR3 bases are TGTGCCAGCAGCTTACGGGGTGCGGACACCGGGGAGCTGTTTTTT. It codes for CASSLRGADTGELFF.

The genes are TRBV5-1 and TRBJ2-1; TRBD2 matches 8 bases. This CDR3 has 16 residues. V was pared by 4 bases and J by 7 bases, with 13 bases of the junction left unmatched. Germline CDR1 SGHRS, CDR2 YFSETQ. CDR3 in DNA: TGCGCCAGCAGCCTGGCACTCTTACTAGCGGAGAATGAGCAGTTCTTC. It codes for CASSLALLLAENEQFF.

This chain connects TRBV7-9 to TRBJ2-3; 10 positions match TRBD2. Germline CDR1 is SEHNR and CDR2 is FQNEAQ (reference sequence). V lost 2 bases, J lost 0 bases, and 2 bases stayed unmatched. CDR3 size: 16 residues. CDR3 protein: CASSLLAGASTDTQYF. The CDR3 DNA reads TGTGCCAGCAGCTTACTAGCGGGAGCGAGCACAGATACGCAGTATTTT.

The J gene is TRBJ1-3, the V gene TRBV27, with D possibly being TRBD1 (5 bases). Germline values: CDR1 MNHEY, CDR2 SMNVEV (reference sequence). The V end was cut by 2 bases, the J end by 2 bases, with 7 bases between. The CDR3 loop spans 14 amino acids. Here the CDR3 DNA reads TGTGCCAGCAGTTTAGGGACTGCTGGAAACACCATATATTTT. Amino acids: CASSLGTAGNTIYF.

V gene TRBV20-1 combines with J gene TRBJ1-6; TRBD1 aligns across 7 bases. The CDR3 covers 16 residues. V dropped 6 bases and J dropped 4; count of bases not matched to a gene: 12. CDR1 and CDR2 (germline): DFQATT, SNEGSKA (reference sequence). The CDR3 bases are TGCAGTGCCCCGGATACCGGGACAGCTTATAATTCACCCCTCCACTTT. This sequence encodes CSAPDTGTAYNSPLHF.

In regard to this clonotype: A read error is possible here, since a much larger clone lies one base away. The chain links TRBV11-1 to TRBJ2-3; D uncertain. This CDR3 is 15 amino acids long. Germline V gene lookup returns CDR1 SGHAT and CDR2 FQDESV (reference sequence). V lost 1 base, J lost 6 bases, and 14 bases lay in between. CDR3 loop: CASSLVPACRDTQYF. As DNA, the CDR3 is TGTGCCAGCAGCTTAGTTCCGGCCTGTAGGGATACGCAGTATTTT.

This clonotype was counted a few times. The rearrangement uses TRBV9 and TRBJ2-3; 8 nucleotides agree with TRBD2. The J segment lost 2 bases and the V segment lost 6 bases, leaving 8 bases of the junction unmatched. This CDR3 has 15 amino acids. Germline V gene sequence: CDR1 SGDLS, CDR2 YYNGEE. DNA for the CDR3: TGTGCCAGCACTCGACTAGCGACGCCCACAGATACGCAGTATTTT. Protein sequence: CASTRLATPTDTQYF.

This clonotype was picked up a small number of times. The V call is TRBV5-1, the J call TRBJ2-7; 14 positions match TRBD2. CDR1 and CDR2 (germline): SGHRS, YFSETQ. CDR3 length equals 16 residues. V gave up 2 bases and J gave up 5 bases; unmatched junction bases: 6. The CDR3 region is CASSLRTSGRTNEQYF. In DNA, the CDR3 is TGCGCCAGCAGCTTAAGGACTAGCGGGAGGACTAACGAGCAGTACTTC.